The TCR beta chain under discussion was sequenced for a study of T cell changes during pregnancy in multiple sclerosis. V lost 5 bases to trimming and J lost 8 bases; unmatched junction nucleotides: 7. There are 13 residues in the CDR3. Germline values: CDR1 MNHEY, CDR2 SVGAGI. The data were produced by immunoSEQ multiplex PCR, yet TCRdb's version contains in-frame clones alone and is incomplete. The sample consists of 45,000 to 60,000 clones, 70% to 90% of them appearing once. This clone appeared once. J is TRBJ1-2 and V is TRBV6-5; 8 nucleotides align to TRBD1. The input for sequencing was peripheral blood, taken in the first trimester of pregnancy. This clonotype was obtained from a female donor with multiple sclerosis, enrolled in a pregnancy study. CDR3 DNA: TGTGCCAGCAGTCCAGGGGGCGCAGGGGGCTACACCTTC. Encoded protein: CASSPGGAGGYTF.